This is a list of T cell receptor beta chains from one sample in a study of cytomegalovirus exposure and HLA in healthy donors. TCRdb's copy holds only in-frame clones and misses some; the assay was immunoSEQ multiplex PCR. The profile covers roughly 230,000 clones, with more than 75% appearing a single time and around 0.22% taken by the ten largest. The specimen sequenced was PBMCs. The receptor set was obtained from a girl aged 2-10 years in good health and CMV-seronegative. Both conserved end residues are part of each CDR3. Each record gives: CDR3 protein, CDR3 DNA, J gene, clone size, D gene, V gene. D genes are given only for firm matches. A clone size is listed for some rows: how often the clone was seen (once, few, many), or a class if it is expanded.

CASSLTAGVDTEAFF TGTGCCAGCAGCTTAACGGCAGGGGTGGACACTGAAGCTTTCTTT TRBJ1-1 . . TRBV7-3
CASSQVGVPNYGYTF TGCGCCAGCAGCCAAGTCGGGGTGCCTAACTATGGCTACACCTTC TRBJ1-2 . . TRBV4-1
CASSVEGGTGAEAFF TGTGCCAGCAGCGTAGAGGGGGGGACAGGGGCTGAAGCTTTCTTT TRBJ1-1 . TRBD1 TRBV9
CASSRGGGAGGPKGDTQYF TGCGCCAGCAGCCGGGGGGGAGGGGCGGGAGGGCCAAAGGGAGATACGCAGTATTTT TRBJ2-3 . TRBD2 TRBV4-1
CTSSHRGGENIQYF TGCACCAGCAGCCATCGTGGCGGTGAAAACATTCAGTACTTC TRBJ2-4 . . TRBV1
CASSYRPDGGNTEAFF TGTGCCAGCAGTTACCGTCCGGACGGGGGGAACACTGAAGCTTTCTTT TRBJ1-1 once . TRBV6-5
CASREGNWDYGYTF TGTGCCAGCAGGGAGGGAAATTGGGACTATGGCTACACCTTC TRBJ1-2 once . TRBV6-1
CASSIQGAEAFF TGTGCCAGTAGTATACAGGGGGCTGAAGCTTTCTTT TRBJ1-1 . TRBD1 TRBV19
CASIARPQVRAFF TGTGCCAGTATAGCCAGACCTCAAGTGAGGGCTTTCTTT TRBJ1-1 . . TRBV19
CSAEQQGAGTF TGCAGTGCAGAACAACAGGGGGCTGGGACCTTC TRBJ1-2 . TRBD1 TRBV20-1
CASSTNWGANVLTF TGTGCCAGCAGTACAAATTGGGGGGCCAACGTCCTGACTTTC TRBJ2-6 . . TRBV6-5
CASATGGAGAHVLTF TGCGCCAGCGCGACAGGGGGAGCTGGGGCCCACGTCCTGACTTTC TRBJ2-6 . TRBD1 TRBV5-1
CASSKGQGWAKNIQYF TGTGCCAGCAGCAAGGGACAGGGGTGGGCCAAAAACATTCAGTACTTC TRBJ2-4 . TRBD1 TRBV14
CASSQPTVNYGYTF TGTGCCAGCAGCCAACCCACAGTTAACTATGGCTACACCTTC TRBJ1-2 . . TRBV7-9
CASGPRDNYEQYF TGTGCCAGCGGTCCCCGGGACAACTACGAGCAGTACTTC TRBJ2-7 . . TRBV4-2
CASSIDHFSGNTIYF TGTGCCAGTAGTATAGATCACTTTTCGGGAAACACCATATATTTT TRBJ1-3 . . TRBV19
CASSATTVPTGGLANYGYTF TGTGCCAGCAGCGCTACAACGGTCCCAACAGGCGGTCTAGCTAACTATGGCTACACCTTC TRBJ1-2 . . TRBV9
CASSLTAVQETQYF TGTGCCAGCAGCTTAACGGCGGTCCAAGAGACCCAGTACTTC TRBJ2-5 . . TRBV7-9
CASSPRTGNNEKLFF TGTGCCAGCTCACCTAGGACAGGGAACAATGAAAAACTGTTTTTT TRBJ1-4 . TRBD1 TRBV18
CAWSREYTGELFF TGTGCCTGGAGTCGCGAATACACCGGGGAGCTGTTTTTT TRBJ2-2 . . TRBV30
CASSSGGAGSWGYTF TGCGCCAGCAGCAGCGGGGGCGCGGGGTCTTGGGGCTACACCTTC TRBJ1-2 . . TRBV5-1
CATSRVNAGETQYF TGTGCCACCAGCAGAGTGAATGCGGGGGAGACCCAGTACTTC TRBJ2-5 . . TRBV15
CASSVAGSLSYGYTF TGTGCCAGCAGCGTAGCTGGCTCCCTCTCATATGGCTACACCTTC TRBJ1-2 . . TRBV9
CASSHPGQGAELFF TGCGCCAGCAGCCACCCGGGACAGGGGGCTGAACTGTTTTTT TRBJ1-4 . TRBD1 TRBV4-1
CASSLTSGNTIYF TGTGCCAGCAGCTTAACATCTGGAAACACCATATATTTT TRBJ1-3 . . TRBV7-9
CASSPGGADQETQYF TGTGCCAGCAGCCCCGGGGGGGCCGACCAAGAGACCCAGTACTTC TRBJ2-5 . TRBD2 TRBV5-4
CASSELRGYTF TGTGCCAGCAGTGAATTGAGGGGCTACACCTTC TRBJ1-2 . . TRBV25-1
CASRTATTSGSTDTQYF TGTGCCAGCAGGACAGCTACTACCAGCGGGAGCACAGATACGCAGTATTTT TRBJ2-3 . . TRBV27
CASSYSFLLAKNIQYF TGTGCCAGCAGTTACTCGTTCCTACTAGCCAAAAACATTCAGTACTTC TRBJ2-4 . . TRBV6-8
CASSLESGDGYTF TGTGCCAGCAGCTTAGAATCCGGGGATGGCTACACCTTC TRBJ1-2 . . TRBV11-3
CAWHTGPYEQYF TGTGCCTGGCATACAGGTCCCTACGAGCAGTACTTC TRBJ2-7 once . TRBV30
CASGREPKRTDTQYF TGTGCCAGCGGTCGGGAACCGAAACGCACAGATACGCAGTATTTT TRBJ2-3 . . TRBV6-5
CASRPGQGNTGELFF TGTGCCAGCAGACCGGGACAGGGGAACACCGGGGAGCTGTTTTTT TRBJ2-2 . TRBD1 TRBV5-4
CASSLVLNEQFF TGCGCCAGCAGCTTGGTACTCAATGAGCAGTTCTTC TRBJ2-1 . . TRBV5-1
CASRQQGADYGYTF TGTGCCAGCAGACAACAGGGGGCGGACTATGGCTACACCTTC TRBJ1-2 once TRBD1 TRBV25-1
CASFPWAGGPFEQYF TGTGCCAGCTTCCCCTGGGCGGGGGGGCCTTTCGAGCAGTACTTC TRBJ2-7 once TRBD2 TRBV5-8
CASSEEGGQVGTEAFF TGTGCCAGCAGTGAAGAAGGGGGACAGGTAGGGACTGAAGCTTTCTTT TRBJ1-1 . TRBD1 TRBV2
CASSMALATSFRSYEQYF TGTGCCAGTAGTATGGCGTTAGCTACTTCCTTTCGCTCCTACGAGCAGTACTTC TRBJ2-7 . . TRBV19
CASGWGLAGGAGELFF TGTGCTAGTGGTTGGGGGCTAGCGGGAGGGGCGGGAGAGCTGTTTTTT TRBJ2-2 . TRBD2 TRBV12-5
CASSLRPGGAEQYF TGTGCCAGCAGCTTAAGGCCGGGAGGGGCCGAGCAGTACTTC TRBJ2-7 . TRBD2 TRBV7-2
CASSLSGTAAYNEQFF TGTGCCAGCAGTTTGTCCGGGACAGCCGCCTACAATGAGCAGTTCTTC TRBJ2-1 . TRBD1 TRBV27
CAISHTGQPHEQYF TGTGCCATCTCACACACAGGACAGCCCCACGAGCAGTACTTC TRBJ2-7 . . TRBV2
CASSSTGGFNQPQHF TGCGCCAGCAGCTCGACAGGGGGCTTCAATCAGCCCCAGCATTTT TRBJ1-5 . TRBD1 TRBV5-1
CSARDPGRDAF TGCAGTGCTAGAGATCCCGGCAGGGATGCGTTC TRBJ1-2 . . TRBV20-1
CASSLAGPGTEAFF TGTGCCAGCAGCTTAGCAGGTCCAGGCACTGAAGCTTTCTTT TRBJ1-1 . . TRBV11-3
CASSFLQGGNTIYF TGTGCCAGCAGCTTTCTTCAGGGAGGAAACACCATATATTTT TRBJ1-3 few . TRBV11-2
CASSRRGGETQYF TGTGCCAGCAGCCGCAGGGGTGGCGAGACCCAGTACTTC TRBJ2-5 . . TRBV6-5
CASSYQTGGRRDTQYF TGTGCCAGCAGTTACCAGACGGGGGGCCGCAGAGATACGCAGTATTTT TRBJ2-3 . . TRBV6-5
CASSVRGKEAFF TGTGCCAGCAGTGTAAGGGGTAAGGAAGCTTTCTTT TRBJ1-1 . . TRBV2
CASSQSGQPNEKLFF TGTGCCAGCAGCCAATCGGGACAGCCTAATGAAAAACTGTTTTTT TRBJ1-4 . TRBD1 TRBV9